The entry that follows covers one T cell receptor (beta chain) sequence. The antigen is unknown. The data are from a study of shared clonotypes between healthy human individuals. Study-wide background: The cohort had a couple of women and three men, ages 18 to 49. Study-wide findings and caveats: Large sequencing depth failed to make sorted-subset sequencing complete, rarefaction showed. As a rule, naive subsets had a larger estimated richness than memory subsets.

The authors' processing: Filtering differed for immunoSEQ, which gave only junction sequences without quality scores. Method: immunoSEQ multiplex PCR; TCRdb's copy keeps in-frame clones and lacks some. The DNA gave D and trimming, while V, J and clone size come from that table. This table has more than 2 million clones, 93% appearing once. V lost 2 bases and J lost 3, with 11 bases in between. This CDR3 is 14 amino acids long. The germline V gene has CDR1 SGHTA and CDR2 FQGNSA. CD45RO-negative, CCR7-selected cells formed the naive CD8 fraction, which excluded terminally differentiated effector memory CD45RA+ cells.

Sequencing was carried out using naive CD8+ T cells from PBMCs. This chain uses TRBV7-2 with TRBJ2-7; D is perhaps TRBD1 or TRBD2 (5 bases each). The TCR comes from a young man in good health. Some clones in this sample may be carry-over from other donors' samples. The CDR3 protein is CASSLRGTFYEQYF. CDR3 nucleotides: TGTGCCAGCAGCTTAAGAGGGACCTTCTACGAGCAGTACTTC.